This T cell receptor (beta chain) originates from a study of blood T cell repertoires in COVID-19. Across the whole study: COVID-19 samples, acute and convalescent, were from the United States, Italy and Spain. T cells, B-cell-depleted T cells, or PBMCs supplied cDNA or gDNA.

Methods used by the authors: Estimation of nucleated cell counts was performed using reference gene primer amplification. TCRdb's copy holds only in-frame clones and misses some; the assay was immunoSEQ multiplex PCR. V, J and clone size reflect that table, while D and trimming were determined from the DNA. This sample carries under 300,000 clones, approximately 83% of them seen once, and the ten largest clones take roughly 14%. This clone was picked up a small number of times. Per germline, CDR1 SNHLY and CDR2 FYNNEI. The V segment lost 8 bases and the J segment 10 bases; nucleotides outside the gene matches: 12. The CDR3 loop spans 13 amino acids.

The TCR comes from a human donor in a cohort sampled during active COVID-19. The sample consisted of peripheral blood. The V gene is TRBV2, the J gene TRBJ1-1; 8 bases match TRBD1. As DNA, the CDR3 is TGTGCCAGCTTGGCGGGGAGACAGGGGTTAGCTTTCTTT. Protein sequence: CASLAGRQGLAFF.